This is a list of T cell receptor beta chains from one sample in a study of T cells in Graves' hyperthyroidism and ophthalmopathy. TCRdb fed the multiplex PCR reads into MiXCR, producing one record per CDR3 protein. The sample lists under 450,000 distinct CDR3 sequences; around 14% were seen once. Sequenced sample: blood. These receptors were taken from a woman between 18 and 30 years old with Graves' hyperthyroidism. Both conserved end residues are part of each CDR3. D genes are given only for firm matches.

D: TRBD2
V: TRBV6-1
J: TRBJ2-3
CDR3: CASSRTSGGVDTQYF

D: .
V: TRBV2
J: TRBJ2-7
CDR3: CASRGDTGKGQYF

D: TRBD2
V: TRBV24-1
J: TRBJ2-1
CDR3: CATSDFRREGYNEQFF

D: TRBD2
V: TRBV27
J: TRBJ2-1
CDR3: CASSLGLAGVYNEQFF

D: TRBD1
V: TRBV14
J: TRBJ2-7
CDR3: CASSHPGQGAFEQYF

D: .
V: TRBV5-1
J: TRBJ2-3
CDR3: CASSSNPSVDTQYF

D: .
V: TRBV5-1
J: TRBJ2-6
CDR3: CASSPATGPGANVLTF

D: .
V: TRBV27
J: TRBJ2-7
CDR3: CASSFRLGYEQYF

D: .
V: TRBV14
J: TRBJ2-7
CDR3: CASSHTIYEQYF

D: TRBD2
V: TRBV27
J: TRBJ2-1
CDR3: CASSLIGGSNYNEQFF

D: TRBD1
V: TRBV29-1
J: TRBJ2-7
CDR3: CSVSQGGTYEQYF

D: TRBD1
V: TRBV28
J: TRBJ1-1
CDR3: CASRWDRDPPAFF

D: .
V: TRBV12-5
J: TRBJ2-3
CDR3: CASGFLGERTDTQYF

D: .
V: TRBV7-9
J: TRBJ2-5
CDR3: CASSRRPNGKGETQYF

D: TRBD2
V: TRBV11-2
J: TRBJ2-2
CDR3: CASSPGGGFTGELFF

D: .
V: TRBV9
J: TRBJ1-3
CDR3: CASSVAGKIGNTIYF

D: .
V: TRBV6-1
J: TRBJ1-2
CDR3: CASSARPELYGYTF

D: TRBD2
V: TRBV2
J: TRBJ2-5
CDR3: CASSEAGLAGAETQYF

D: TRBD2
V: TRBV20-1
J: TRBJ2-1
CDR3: CSAYGTSGRVSYNEQFF

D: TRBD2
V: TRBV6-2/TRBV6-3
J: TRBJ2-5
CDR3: CASSGLAGGPPRYF

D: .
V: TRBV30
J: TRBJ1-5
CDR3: CAWRGGENQPQHF

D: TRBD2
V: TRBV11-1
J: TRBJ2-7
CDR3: CASSPGGATLGEQYF

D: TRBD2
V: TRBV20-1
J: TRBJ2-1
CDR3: CSAGRGNNEQFF

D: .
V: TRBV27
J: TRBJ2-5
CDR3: CASSPQGATGETQYF

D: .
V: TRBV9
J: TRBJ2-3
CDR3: CASSVASSTDTQYF

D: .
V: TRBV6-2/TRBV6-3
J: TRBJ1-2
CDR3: CASSDGILMGRGYTF

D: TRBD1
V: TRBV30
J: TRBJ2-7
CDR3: CAWSVGTGSYEQYF

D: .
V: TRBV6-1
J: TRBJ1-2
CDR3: CATRLGFGYGYTF

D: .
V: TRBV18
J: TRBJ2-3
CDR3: CASSPFGRTDTQYF

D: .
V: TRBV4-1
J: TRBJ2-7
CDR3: CASSQPTSSYEQYF

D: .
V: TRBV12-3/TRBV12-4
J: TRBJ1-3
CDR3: CASSPQPDATIYF

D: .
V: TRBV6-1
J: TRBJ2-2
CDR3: CASSGTGELFF